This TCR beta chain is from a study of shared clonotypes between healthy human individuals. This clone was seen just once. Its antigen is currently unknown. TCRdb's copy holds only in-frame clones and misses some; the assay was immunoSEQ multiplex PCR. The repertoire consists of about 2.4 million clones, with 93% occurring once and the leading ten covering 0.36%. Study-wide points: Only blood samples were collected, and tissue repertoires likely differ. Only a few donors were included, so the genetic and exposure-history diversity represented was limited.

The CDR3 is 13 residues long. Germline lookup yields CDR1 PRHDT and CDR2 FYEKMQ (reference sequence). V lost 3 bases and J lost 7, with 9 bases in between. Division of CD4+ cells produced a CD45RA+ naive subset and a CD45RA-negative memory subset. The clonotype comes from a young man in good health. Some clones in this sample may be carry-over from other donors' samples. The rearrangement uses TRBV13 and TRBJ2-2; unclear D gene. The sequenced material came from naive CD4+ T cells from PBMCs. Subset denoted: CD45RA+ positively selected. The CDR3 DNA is TGTGCCAGCAGCTTTACCCGTGGCGGGGAGCTGTTTTTT. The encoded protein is CASSFTRGGELFF.